This T cell receptor (beta chain) is drawn from a study of regulatory T cells in long-lasting Graves disease. Overall study: Patients with new Graves' disease had used antithyroid drugs below 3 months. Broader study findings: Small numbers of samples may have cut accuracy.

This CDR3 has 15 residues. V lost 5 bases and J lost 10; bases outside the gene matches: 12. Arm-PCR of CDR3 regions with iRepertoire HTBI primers generated TCR beta libraries. TCRdb processed the multiplex PCR reads anew with MiXCR; each CDR3 protein has one entry. The table shows more than 400,000 distinct CDR3 sequences, with about 16% occurring only once. Time point here: newly diagnosed GD, antithyroid drugs for less than 3 months. Researchers made the TCR library from RNA that was extracted from PBMCs. It was an endocrinology department in Xi'an, China, that provided the patients. Many counts were recorded for this clonotype. Its antigen is unidentified. Another study also made use of these data, one on T cells in Graves' hyperthyroidism and ophthalmopathy. This second report adds: First-round RT-PCR targeting the TCR CDR3 was performed with the HTBI primer set.

The V call is TRBV12-3 or TRBV12-4, the J call TRBJ1-5, with 9 bases identical to TRBD1. The receptor was isolated from a woman aged 30 to 39 with Graves disease. Sequencing was performed on peripheral blood mononuclear cells (PBMCs), taken at new diagnosis, from a patient treated with antithyroid drugs. DNA of the CDR3: TGTGCCAGCAGTCCCTACCGGGACAGGGTGGGTCCCCAGCATTTT. This sequence encodes CASSPYRDRVGPQHF.